These 25 T cell receptor beta chains came from one sample sequenced in a study of T-cell reconstitution after alpha-beta-depleted transplantation in children. Molecular barcoding with unique molecular identifiers was used for the TCRbeta library. Each CDR3 protein is one row after TCRdb ran MiXCR on the PCR reads. The sample comprises a few hundred thousand distinct CDR3 sequences, 9.5% to 10% of which are singletons, and over 9.5% rests with the top ten. This specimen consisted of PBMCs from the stem cell graft donor, obtained from the stem cell graft. The receptors derive from a human donor who donated a stem cell graft to a child with SCID.

CDR3 DNA sequence: TGCAGTGCTAGAGATCAACAGGTTGATGAAAAACTGTTTTTT. Its protein is CSARDQQVDEKLFF. The chain uses TRBV20-1 and TRBJ1-4; possible D gene TRBD1, 5 bases. Germline V lookup: CDR1 DFQATT, CDR2 SNEGSKA (reference sequence). The CDR3 runs 14 residues. Trimming removed 0 bases from V and 6 bases from J, with 11 bases in between.

This clonotype turned up a few times. The V gene is TRBV5-1, the J gene TRBJ2-7; 12 positions agree with TRBD1. The CDR3 covers 17 residues. Per germline, CDR1 SGHRS and CDR2 YFSETQ. J lost 7 bases, V lost 4 bases, and 15 bases had no gene match. The CDR3 spells CASSPLRDRGRGGEQYF. In nucleotides, the CDR3 is TGCGCCAGCAGCCCCCTCCGGGACAGGGGGCGAGGAGGGGAGCAGTACTTC.

The chain carries TRBV12-3 or TRBV12-4 and TRBJ2-5; maybe TRBD1 (5 bases). V shed 5 bases and J shed 4 bases, with 17 bases lying between them. This CDR3 spans 15 amino acids. The CDR3 DNA sequence: TGTGCCAGCAGTACAGGACGTATCCAGAGAGAGACCCAGTACTTC. Residues: CASSTGRIQRETQYF.

The rearrangement links TRBV6-1 to TRBJ2-3; D is possibly TRBD2 (6 bases). The CDR3 length is 18 residues. Germline loops: CDR1 MNHNS, CDR2 SASEGT. With 6 bases removed from V and 2 bases from J, the gap between germline ends came to 24 bases. In nucleotides, the CDR3 is TGTGCCAGCAGCCTCCTCCCGGGGGTAGCTACCTCCACAGATACGCAGTATTTT. This encodes CASSLLPGVATSTDTQYF.

This rearrangement joins TRBV6-5 to TRBJ1-1; 7 bases are a match to TRBD1. Germline V lookup: CDR1 MNHEY, CDR2 SVGAGI. The CDR3 consists of 15 residues. The trim removed 6 bases at V and 0 bases at J, leaving 7 bases unmatched. In DNA form, the CDR3 reads TGTGCCAGCAGCTCTACAGGGGACGTGAACACTGAAGCTTTCTTT. Translation gives CASSSTGDVNTEAFF.

V usage is TRBV12-3 or TRBV12-4 and J usage is TRBJ1-6; D unclear. The V end lost 5 bases, the J end lost 14 bases, and 13 bases lay between the germline ends. The CDR3 spans 12 residues. In nucleotides, the CDR3 is TGTGCCAGCAGTACCCCCAAAGGATCCCTCCACTTT. Translation: CASSTPKGSLHF.

The chain carries TRBV20-1 and TRBJ2-3; 9 positions agree with TRBD2. V trimming: 5 bases; J trimming: 1 base; junction bases outside the gene matches: 4. In germline, CDR1 is DFQATT, CDR2 SNEGSKA (reference sequence). CDR3 length equals 14 residues. The CDR3 DNA reads TGCAGTGCTTCGCGGACTAGCGGCACAGATACGCAGTATTTT. This sequence encodes CSASRTSGTDTQYF.

The rearrangement joins TRBV4-2 to TRBJ1-6, with D unresolved. V lost 0 bases to trimming and J lost 9 bases, with 6 bases between them. The CDR3 covers 13 residues. Looked up from germline, CDR1 is LGHNA and CDR2 is YNFKEQ. CDR3 sequence: CASSQDSGSPLHF. CDR3 DNA sequence: TGTGCCAGCAGCCAAGATTCGGGTTCACCCCTCCACTTT.

This clonotype was recorded a few times. The chain carries TRBV7-3 and TRBJ2-5, with D unclear. Germline CDR1 is SGHTA and CDR2 is FQGTGA. This CDR3 region has 14 residues. V dropped 1 base and J dropped 2 bases, with 8 bases sitting between them. The CDR3 region is CASSLNGIQETQYF. CDR3 in DNA: TGTGCCAGCAGCTTAAACGGTATTCAAGAGACCCAGTACTTC.

This clonotype was picked up a small number of times. The CDR3 spells CASSLEGQYSYEQYF. As DNA, the CDR3 is TGTGCCAGCAGCCTTGAGGGACAGTACTCCTACGAGCAGTACTTC. The chain links TRBV5-6 to TRBJ2-7; 7 nucleotides line up with TRBD1. V shed 4 bases, J shed 0 bases, and the junction held 7 bases outside the gene matches. The CDR3 consists of 15 residues. Germline-derived CDR1 and CDR2 are SGHDT and YYEEEE. The full variable domain, rest sourced from reference TRBV5-6 and TRBJ2-7, is DAGVTQSPTHLIKTRGQQVTLRCSPKSGHDTVSWYQQALGQGPQFIFQYYEEEERQRGNFPDRFSGHQFPNYSSELNVNALLLGDSALYLCASSLEGQYSYEQYFGPGTRLTVT.

This clonotype showed up many times. The rearrangement joins TRBV3-1 to TRBJ2-7, with no clear D. The V gene's germline CDR1 is LGHDT and CDR2 YNNKEL (reference sequence). V lost 5 bases and J lost 3, with 8 bases in between. The CDR3 is 12 amino acids. In DNA, the CDR3 is TGTGCCAGCAGCTACACTGGCTACGAGCAGTACTTC. Translating it yields CASSYTGYEQYF.

This clonotype occurred a few times. The chain links TRBV5-1 to TRBJ1-2, with unresolved D. CDR1 and CDR2 (germline): SGHRS, YFSETQ. The CDR3 has 14 amino acids. V was shortened by 0 bases and J by 4 bases, with 10 bases between the two germline ends. CDR3 in amino acids: CASSLVGSSYGYTF. The CDR3 DNA reads as TGCGCCAGCAGCTTGGTGGGGAGCAGCTATGGCTACACCTTC.

This clonotype was counted a few times. The J gene is TRBJ2-3, the V gene TRBV20-1, with TRBD2 matching over 8 bases. The trim removed 4 bases at V and 4 bases at J, leaving 10 bases unmatched. The CDR3 sequence is 15 residues long. Germline assignment: CDR1 DFQATT and CDR2 SNEGSKA (reference sequence). This chain's CDR3 is CSATLFGGAADTQYF. The CDR3 coding sequence is TGCAGTGCTACCCTTTTCGGGGGGGCAGCAGATACGCAGTATTTT.

This clonotype has a count of ten or more. The chain recombines TRBV9 with TRBJ2-7, with D unresolved. Germline-derived CDR1 and CDR2 are SGDLS and YYNGEE. The ends were cut back, 4 bases at V and 1 base at J, with 18 bases in the middle. The CDR3 is made up of 16 amino acids. The CDR3 is CASSSPLGRESYEQYF. As DNA, the CDR3 is TGTGCCAGCAGCTCACCGTTGGGAAGGGAATCCTACGAGCAGTACTTC.

This clonotype was picked up a small number of times. V and J are TRBV6-5 and TRBJ1-2; 7 bases fit TRBD1. The CDR3 is 17 residues long. In germline, CDR1 is MNHEY, CDR2 SVGAGI. The V gene end was trimmed by 6 bases and the J gene end by 4 bases; junction bases not matched to a gene: 17. CDR3 sequence (DNA): TGTGCCAGCAGCTACACCCCGGGCCAGGGGGAGGGCTATGGCTACACCTTC. It codes for CASSYTPGQGEGYGYTF.

This clonotype was seen a handful of times. J is TRBJ2-2 and V is TRBV6-1, with 8 bases identical to TRBD1. Germline V CDR1 and CDR2: MNHNS, SASEGT. CDR3 size: 15 residues. The V segment lost 6 bases and the J segment 1 base; nucleotides outside the gene matches: 4. CDR3 nucleotides: TGTGCCAGCAGGAGACAGGGGATGAACACCGGGGAGCTGTTTTTT. This gives the protein CASRRQGMNTGELFF.

This chain links TRBV4-1 with TRBJ2-2, with 7 bases that match TRBD2. CDR3 size: 17 residues. Germline CDR1 MGHRA, CDR2 YSYEKL. The V gene end was trimmed by 0 bases and the J gene end by 0 bases; junction bases not matched to a gene: 4. The CDR3 spells CASSQDERGANTGELFF. In DNA form, the CDR3 reads TGCGCCAGCAGCCAAGATGAGCGGGGAGCGAACACCGGGGAGCTGTTTTTT.

This clonotype appeared many times. The chain links TRBV9 to TRBJ1-3, with D unresolved. The germline CDR1 and CDR2 sequences are SGDLS and YYNGEE. Trimming left V 4 bases short and J 0 bases short, with 11 bases between. This CDR3 spans 15 amino acids. In DNA form, the CDR3 reads TGTGCCAGCAGCATCCAGGCCAGCTCTGGAAACACCATATATTTT. Translation: CASSIQASSGNTIYF.

This clonotype was detected many times. V gene TRBV24-1 combines with J gene TRBJ2-3; no clear D gene. Looked up from germline, CDR1 is KGHDR and CDR2 is SFDVKD. The CDR3 totals 14 residues. V gave up 4 bases and J gave up 4 bases, with 11 bases separating them. The CDR3 DNA is TGTGCCACCAGTGACTCCACCTTACCAGATACGCAGTATTTT. Amino acids: CATSDSTLPDTQYF.

This chain joins TRBV20-1 and TRBJ2-2; 8 bases are shared with TRBD1. This CDR3 contains 14 residues. Germline CDR1 and CDR2: DFQATT and SNEGSKA (reference sequence). V lost 1 base and J lost 7; bases outside the gene matches: 5. The CDR3 region has the DNA TGCAGTGCTAGAGGCAGGGGGCAGGGCGGGGAGCTGTTTTTT. This gives the protein CSARGRGQGGELFF.

There are many counts of this clonotype. V usage is TRBV20-1 and J usage is TRBJ1-2; D gene unclear. The CDR3 length is 10 residues. Germline V gene lookup returns CDR1 DFQATT and CDR2 SNEGSKA (reference sequence). V was shortened by 1 base and J by 6 bases, with 3 bases between the two germline ends. CDR3 DNA sequence: TGCAGTGCTAGAGGAGATGGCTACACCTTC. This translates into CSARGDGYTF.

Ten or more counts support this clonotype. The rearrangement joins TRBV7-6 to TRBJ1-6; D not certain. In germline, CDR1 is SGHVS, CDR2 FNYEAQ. Trimming cost V 4 bases and J 7 bases, with 8 bases left between them. This CDR3 spans 13 amino acids. The CDR3 DNA is TGTGCCAGCAGCTCGCCCGGAAATTCACCCCTCCACTTT. It codes for CASSSPGNSPLHF.

The table lists this clonotype with a few counts. The J gene is TRBJ1-1, the V gene TRBV2; 7 nucleotides align to TRBD1. CDR1 is SNHLY, CDR2 FYNNEI, per germline. This CDR3 comprises 16 residues. V shed 6 bases, J shed 0 bases, and the junction held 10 bases outside the gene matches. CDR3 protein: CASRNRGGSMNTEAFF. The CDR3 nucleotides read TGTGCCAGCAGGAACAGGGGTGGTAGCATGAACACTGAAGCTTTCTTT. Combining the CDR3 with reference TRBV2 and TRBJ1-1 gives the whole variable domain EPEVTQTPSHQVTQMGQEVILRCVPISNHLYFYWYRQILGQKVEFLVSFYNNEISEKSEIFDDQFSVERPDGSNFTLKIRSTKLEDSAMYFCASRNRGGSMNTEAFFGQGTRLTVV.

This clonotype was counted between two and nine times. CDR3 sequence: CASFDGAGRELFF. The CDR3, as DNA: TGTGCCAGCTTTGACGGAGCGGGGAGGGAGCTGTTTTTT. The chain couples TRBV6-1 to TRBJ2-2, with 7 bases that match TRBD2. The germline V gene has CDR1 MNHNS and CDR2 SASEGT. Trimming removed 8 bases from V and 9 bases from J; junction bases left unmatched: 9. CDR3 length: 13 amino acids.

This clonotype was picked up a small number of times. J is TRBJ2-3 and V is TRBV3-1, with 8 bases fitting TRBD2. V shed 5 bases, J shed 4 bases, and the junction held 11 bases outside the gene matches. Per germline, CDR1 LGHDT and CDR2 YNNKEL (reference sequence). CDR3 length equals 16 residues. In DNA form, the CDR3 reads TGTGCCAGCAGCTTTGGGCCAGCGGGGGTGTCAGATACGCAGTATTTT. Its protein is CASSFGPAGVSDTQYF.